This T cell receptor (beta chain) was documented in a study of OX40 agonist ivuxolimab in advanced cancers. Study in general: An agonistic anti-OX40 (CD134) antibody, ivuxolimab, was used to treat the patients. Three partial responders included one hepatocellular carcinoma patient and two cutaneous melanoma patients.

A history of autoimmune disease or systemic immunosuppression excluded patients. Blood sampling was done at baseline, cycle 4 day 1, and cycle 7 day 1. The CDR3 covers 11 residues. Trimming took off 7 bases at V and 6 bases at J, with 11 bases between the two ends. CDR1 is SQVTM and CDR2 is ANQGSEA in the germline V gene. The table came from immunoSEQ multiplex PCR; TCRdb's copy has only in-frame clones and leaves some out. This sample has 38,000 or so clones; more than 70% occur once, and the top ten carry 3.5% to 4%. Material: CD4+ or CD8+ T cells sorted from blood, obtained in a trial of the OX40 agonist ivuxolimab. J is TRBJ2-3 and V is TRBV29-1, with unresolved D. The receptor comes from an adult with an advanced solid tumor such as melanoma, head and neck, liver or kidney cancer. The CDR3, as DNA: TGCAGCGGACTCCGAACTGATACGCAGTATTTT. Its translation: CSGLRTDTQYF.